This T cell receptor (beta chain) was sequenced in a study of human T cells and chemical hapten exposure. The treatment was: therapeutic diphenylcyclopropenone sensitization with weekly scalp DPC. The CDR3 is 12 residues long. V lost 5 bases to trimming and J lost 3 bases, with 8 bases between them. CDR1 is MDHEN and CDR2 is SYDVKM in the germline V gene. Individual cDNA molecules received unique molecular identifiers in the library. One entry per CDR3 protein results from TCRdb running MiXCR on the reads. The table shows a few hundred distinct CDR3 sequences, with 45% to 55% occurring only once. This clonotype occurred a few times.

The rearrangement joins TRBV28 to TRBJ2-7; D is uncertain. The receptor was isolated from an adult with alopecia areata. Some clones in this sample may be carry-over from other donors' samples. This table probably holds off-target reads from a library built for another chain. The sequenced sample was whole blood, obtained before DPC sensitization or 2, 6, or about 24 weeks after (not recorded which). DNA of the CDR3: TGTGCCAGCAGTAAGGACGGCTACGAGCAGTACTTC. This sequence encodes CASSKDGYEQYF.